This TCR beta chain stems from a study of blood T cell repertoires in COVID-19 (TCRdb year 2020). Study-wide context: Samples covering the acute and convalescent phases of COVID-19 were provided by collaborators in the United States, Italy and Spain. The sample metadata nearly always contained a de-identified subject ID, COVID-19 status, age in years and sex. Deeply sampled blood TCRbeta repertoires from subjects exposed to, actively infected with, or recovered from COVID-19 were included in the dataset. Where available, HLA class I and class II types were taken from metadata supplied by the sample provider and were not determined by assay-based typing. The repertoires were released in a freely available public database meant as a resource for research on the immune response to SARS-CoV-2. The prospective study material was composed of cDNA or gDNA derived from T cells, B-cell-depleted T cells, or PBMCs. The samples were drawn from two sources: the first 160 participants of the ongoing ImmuneRACE study, and 1,254 subjects contributed by 6 global collaborators. Study-wide conclusions, independent of this receptor: Clinical and demographic metadata were provided uncurated, with the amount varying by source and participant.

Points on this clone: It lacks a known antigen. No base quality information exists; no much larger clone differs at one position.

In Seattle, one collaborating source enrolled patients while the infection was active and tracked those patients longitudinally over the course of disease. Collaborating institutions collected whole blood in K2EDTA tubes following their own protocols. For TCRbeta analysis, collaborators shipped samples in one of three forms: frozen whole blood, isolated PBMCs, or DNA extracted from either of those sample types. TCRbeta CDR3 regions were amplified from genomic DNA using the immunoSEQ Assay, a bias-controlled multiplex PCR. The original pipeline was this. The number of nucleated cells in each sample was estimated by amplification of reference gene primers within the assay. To quantify the absolute abundance of each unique TCRbeta CDR3 rearrangement, sequence reads were collapsed and filtered. Productive Simpson clonality was computed per sample as the square root of Simpson's diversity index over productive rearrangements. TCRdb provides this immuneACCESS table in a form limited to in-frame rearrangements. Some clones are lacking; in checked studies, under half of them reflect an unresolved V gene, and why the rest are absent is not known. The V and J calls and clone size were taken over from that table, and D and trimming were inferred from the DNA. The sample profile shows 300,000 to 350,000 clones; about 91% of them were found once. Jointly, the top ten make up around 10% of the sample.

Sequences PRHDT (CDR1) and FYEKMQ (CDR2) are obtained from the germline V gene (reference sequence). The germline V and J ends show losses of 5 bases and 2 bases respectively, and no gene match explains 9 bases of the junction. Reading from cysteine to phenylalanine, the CDR3 counts 16 amino acids. Only the CDR3 DNA stays, 48 bases, in frame from base 1. The sequence links TRBV13 to TRBJ1-3; the junction holds 7 bases that match TRBD1. This clonotype was sampled from a young man with COVID-19, enrolled during active disease. The sample comprised peripheral blood. The nucleotide sequence is TGTGCCAGCAGCCCCCCCCCAGGGGGTCCTGGAAACACCATATATTTT. Its protein is CASSPPPGGPGNTIYF.